The source of this T cell receptor (beta chain) is a study of CD8+CD57+ T cells in acquired aplastic anemia. Across the study: Mean DNA quantity obtained from sorted CD4+ and CD8+ cells was around 2.9 ug. Healthy donor CD4+ samples were sequenced to a depth that averaged around 11 million reads.

Genomic DNA, the template, was used for profiling of the TCR beta VDJ and CDR3. In TCRdb, the reads were re-called with MiXCR into one record per CDR3 protein. Here the sample spans 150,000 to 200,000 distinct CDR3 sequences, roughly 40% being singletons. Overall study results and limits: Patients were compared with controls for CD8+ Simpson's diversity, and no significant difference emerged. Overlapping CD8+ CDR3 repertoires of patients and controls contained twenty-nine shared sequences.

On this clonotype itself: Its matching antigen is unknown. Its ends do not fully match the called genes, so a read error is possible.

This CDR3 has 14 residues. The chain carries TRBV12-3 or TRBV12-4 and TRBJ2-7; TRBD1 is a possible D gene (6 bases). What was sequenced was sorted CD4+, CD8+, or CD8+CD57+ T cells (not recorded which) from PBMCs. The source is a human donor in good health. The CDR3 nucleotides are TGTGGCAGCACCCGATCGACAGGTTCTTGCGAGCAGTACTTC. Translated: CGSTRSTGSCEQYF.